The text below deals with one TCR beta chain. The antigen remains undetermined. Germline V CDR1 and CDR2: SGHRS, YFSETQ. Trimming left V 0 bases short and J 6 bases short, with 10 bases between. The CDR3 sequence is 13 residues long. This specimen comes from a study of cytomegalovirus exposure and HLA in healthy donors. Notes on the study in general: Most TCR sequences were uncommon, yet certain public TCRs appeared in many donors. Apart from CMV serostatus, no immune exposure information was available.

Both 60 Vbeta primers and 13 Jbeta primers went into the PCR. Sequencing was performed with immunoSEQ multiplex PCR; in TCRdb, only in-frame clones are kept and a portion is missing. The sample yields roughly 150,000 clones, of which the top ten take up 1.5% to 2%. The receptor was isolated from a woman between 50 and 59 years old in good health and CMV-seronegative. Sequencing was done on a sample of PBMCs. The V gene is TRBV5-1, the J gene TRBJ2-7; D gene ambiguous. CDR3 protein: CASSLELSGEQYF. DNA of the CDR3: TGCGCCAGCAGCTTGGAGTTGTCAGGCGAGCAGTACTTC.